The 19 T cell receptor beta chains given below trace back to one sample, sequenced in a study of chemoradiotherapy in HPV16-positive cancers. Libraries were prepared by immunoSEQ multiplex PCR; TCRdb keeps only in-frame clonotypes and omits some of them. The sample holds roughly 20,000 clones, 84% seen once. The source material was blood, sampled from a patient who underwent chemoradiotherapy. The source is a human donor with HPV-associated anogenital cancer.

This rearrangement joins TRBV13 to TRBJ2-3; TRBD2 aligns across 7 bases. V shed 5 bases and J 4 bases; nucleotides not matched to a gene: 3. The germline CDR1 and CDR2 sequences are PRHDT and FYEKMQ (reference sequence). The CDR3 is 13 amino acids. The CDR3 DNA follows: TGTGCCAGCAGCGAGCGGGGTCCAGATACGCAGTATTTT. It yields the protein CASSERGPDTQYF.

V gene TRBV10-3 combines with J gene TRBJ2-5; 7 bases align to TRBD1. Germline V gene lookup returns CDR1 ENHRY and CDR2 SYGVKD. This CDR3 comprises 15 residues. The J segment lost 1 base and the V segment lost 0 bases, leaving 2 bases of the junction unmatched. For the CDR3, the DNA is TGTGCCATCAGTGAGTCTCGGACAGGCCAAGAGACCCAGTACTTC. Translated, it gives CAISESRTGQETQYF.

The chain carries TRBV9 and TRBJ1-5; D is unresolved. With 4 bases removed from V and 0 bases from J, the gap between germline ends came to 14 bases. This CDR3 is built from 16 residues. The V gene's germline CDR1 is SGDLS and CDR2 YYNGEE. CDR3 region: CASSPPRLHSNQPQHF. The CDR3 coding sequence is TGTGCCAGCAGCCCCCCCCGATTACATAGCAATCAGCCCCAGCATTTT.

This chain connects TRBV11-2 to TRBJ1-2; tentative D call: TRBD1 (5 bases). The CDR3 has 13 amino acids. Germline V gene lookup returns CDR1 SGHAT and CDR2 FQNNGV. The V end lost 5 bases, the J end lost 7 bases, and 14 bases lay between the germline ends. This CDR3 reads CASSPGGGGGYTF. The CDR3 nucleotides read TGTGCCAGCAGCCCCGGGGGGGGAGGTGGCTACACCTTC.

This chain connects TRBV11-2 to TRBJ2-2, with D unclear. The CDR3 extends over 15 amino acids. The V and J ends lost 1 base and 4 bases respectively, with 10 bases between them. The germline V gene encodes CDR1 SGHAT and CDR2 FQNNGV. The CDR3 bases are TGTGCCAGCAGCTTAGGGTCGGTACGCACCGGGGAGCTGTTTTTT. It translates to CASSLGSVRTGELFF.

CDR3 protein: CASSYDEGTNEKLFF. For the CDR3, the DNA is TGTGCCAGCAGCTACGACGAGGGCACTAATGAAAAACTGTTTTTT. The rearrangement uses TRBV9 and TRBJ1-4, with no clear D. CDR3 size: 15 residues. Trimming took off 4 bases at V and 2 bases at J, with 12 bases between the two ends. Germline CDR1 SGDLS, CDR2 YYNGEE.

This clone has only a few counts. The chain carries TRBV7-9 and TRBJ2-1; possible D gene TRBD1, 6 bases. Per the germline V gene, CDR1 is SEHNR and CDR2 is FQNEAQ (reference sequence). The CDR3 is made up of 15 amino acids. V was cut by 1 base and J by 3 bases, with 10 bases left in between. CDR3 loop: CASSLGGPRYNEQFF. In DNA form, the CDR3 reads TGTGCCAGCAGCTTAGGGGGGCCCCGCTACAATGAGCAGTTCTTC.

The chain recombines TRBV7-9 with TRBJ1-1; 7 bases align to TRBD1. The V gene's germline CDR1 is SEHNR and CDR2 FQNEAQ (reference sequence). V gave up 5 bases and J gave up 6 bases; unmatched junction bases: 12. The length of the CDR3 is 15 residues. The CDR3 loop is CASSPSRGGGAEAFF. CDR3 sequence (DNA): TGTGCCAGCAGCCCGTCCAGGGGGGGAGGGGCTGAAGCTTTCTTT.

The J gene is TRBJ2-1, the V gene TRBV6-5; no firm D call. Per the germline V gene, CDR1 is MNHEY and CDR2 is SVGAGI. This CDR3 comprises 12 residues. Trimming pared 10 bases from V and 6 bases from J, leaving 13 bases between. The CDR3 sequence: CATLRPPNEQFF. CDR3 sequence (DNA): TGTGCCACCCTCAGGCCTCCCAATGAGCAGTTCTTC.

The chain carries TRBV6-1 and TRBJ2-1, with 13 positions matching TRBD2. The length of the CDR3 is 15 residues. J was trimmed by 5 bases and V by 5 bases; bases with no gene match: 3. Germline-derived CDR1 and CDR2 are MNHNS and SASEGT. CDR3 in DNA: TGTGCCAGCAGTCCCGGGACTAGCGGGAACAATGAGCAGTTCTTC. Translation gives CASSPGTSGNNEQFF.

The rearrangement uses TRBV5-6 and TRBJ2-7; TRBD2 is a possible D gene (5 bases). The germline V gene encodes CDR1 SGHDT and CDR2 YYEEEE. This CDR3 comprises 14 residues. V was shortened by 0 bases and J by 6 bases, with 13 bases between the two germline ends. The CDR3 region is CASSLGTGNIEQYF. The CDR3, as DNA: TGTGCCAGCAGCTTGGGGACCGGGAACATCGAGCAGTACTTC.

The chain carries TRBV7-9 and TRBJ2-7, with 11 bases that match TRBD1. The CDR3 totals 17 residues. Trimming removed 5 bases from V and 3 bases from J; junction bases left unmatched: 12. Per the germline V gene, CDR1 is SEHNR and CDR2 is FQNEAQ (reference sequence). The CDR3: CASSPKGGQGAGYEQYF. The CDR3 region has the DNA TGTGCCAGCAGCCCTAAGGGCGGACAGGGGGCAGGCTACGAGCAGTACTTC.

V is TRBV19 and J is TRBJ1-5; D gene uncertain. Germline V gene sequence: CDR1 LNHDA, CDR2 SQIVND (reference sequence). This CDR3 has 16 residues. The V end lost 3 bases, the J end lost 0 bases, and 12 bases lay between the germline ends. DNA for the CDR3: TGTGCCAGTAGTATCTCAAGGGCCGTTAGCAATCAGCCCCAGCATTTT. It encodes CASSISRAVSNQPQHF.

V gene TRBV9 combines with J gene TRBJ1-2, with 8 bases aligning to TRBD1. Germline V gene lookup returns CDR1 SGDLS and CDR2 YYNGEE. V was pared by 5 bases and J by 4 bases, with 7 bases of the junction left unmatched. This CDR3 contains 14 residues. CDR3 region: CASRSDREPYGYTF. The CDR3 DNA sequence: TGTGCCAGCAGGTCGGACAGGGAACCCTATGGCTACACCTTC.

This sequence joins TRBV9 and TRBJ1-6, with 8 bases fitting TRBD1. Trimming took 4 bases from V and 9 from J; bases not matched to a gene: 9. This CDR3 is built from 15 residues. Per germline, CDR1 SGDLS and CDR2 YYNGEE. CDR3 residues: CASSPGGREGSPLHF. CDR3 bases: TGTGCCAGCAGCCCAGGGGGCCGGGAGGGTTCACCCCTCCACTTT. Filled out from reference TRBV9 and TRBJ1-6, the complete variable domain reads DSGVTQTPKHLITATGQRVTLRCSPRSGDLSVYWYQQSLDQGLQFLIQYYNGEERAKGNILERFSAQQFPDLHSELNLSSLELGDSALYFCASSPGGREGSPLHFGNGTRLTVT.

The genes are TRBV9 and TRBJ2-2; D gene unclear. Trimming left V 0 bases short and J 1 base short, with 7 bases between. CDR3 size: 15 residues. Germline V lookup: CDR1 SGDLS, CDR2 YYNGEE. CDR3 nucleotide sequence: TGTGCCAGCAGCGTAGATAGTGGGAACACCGGGGAGCTGTTTTTT. This gives the protein CASSVDSGNTGELFF.

The chain couples TRBV27 to TRBJ2-5; 13 bases fit TRBD2. The CDR3 spans 15 residues. With V trimmed by 6 bases and J by 5 bases, 6 bases remained unmatched. Per germline, CDR1 MNHEY and CDR2 SMNVEV (reference sequence). The CDR3 spells CASRLAGGPEETQYF. CDR3 DNA: TGTGCCAGCAGACTAGCGGGGGGGCCGGAGGAGACCCAGTACTTC.

The chain uses TRBV6-5 and TRBJ1-4, with a weak D call TRBD1 (5 bases). Germline V gene lookup returns CDR1 MNHEY and CDR2 SVGAGI. The CDR3 contains 15 residues. V was trimmed by 6 bases and J by 5 bases, leaving 16 bases between them. The CDR3 nucleotides read TGTGCCAGCAGACCCTCGTCGGGGGGGAATGAAAAACTGTTTTTT. Encoded protein: CASRPSSGGNEKLFF.

The chain combines TRBV19 with TRBJ1-5, with 7 nucleotides matching TRBD1. Unmatched junction bases numbered 9, after V lost 4 bases and J lost 0 bases. The CDR3 is 17 amino acids. Germline V gene sequence: CDR1 LNHDA, CDR2 SQIVND (reference sequence). CDR3 amino acids: CASSTGPGQNSNQPQHF. DNA of the CDR3: TGTGCCAGTAGTACTGGACCGGGACAGAATAGCAATCAGCCCCAGCATTTT.